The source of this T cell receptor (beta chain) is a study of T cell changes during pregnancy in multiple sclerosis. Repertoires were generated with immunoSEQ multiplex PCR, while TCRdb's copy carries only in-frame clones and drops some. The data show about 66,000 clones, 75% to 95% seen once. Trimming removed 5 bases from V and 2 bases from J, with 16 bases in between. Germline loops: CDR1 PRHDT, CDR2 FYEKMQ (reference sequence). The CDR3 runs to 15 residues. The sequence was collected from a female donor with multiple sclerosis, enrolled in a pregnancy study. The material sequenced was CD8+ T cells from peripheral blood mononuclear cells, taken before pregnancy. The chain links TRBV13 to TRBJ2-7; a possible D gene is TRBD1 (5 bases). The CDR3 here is CASSPPDSSPYEQYF. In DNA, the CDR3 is TGTGCCAGCAGCCCACCTGACAGTTCCCCCTACGAGCAGTACTTC.